Below are 9 T cell receptor beta chains sequenced from a single sample in a study of T cell responses to AZD1222 COVID-19 vaccine. The method was immunoSEQ multiplex PCR; TCRdb's version includes in-frame clones alone and lacks a portion of them. The sample carries fewer than 30,000 clones, around four fifths recorded once. The material sequenced was peripheral blood, taken on day 0 of AZD1222 vaccination. These receptors originate from an adult in good health.

This rearrangement joins TRBV5-8 to TRBJ1-4, with D unresolved. Germline V gene data show CDR1 as SGHTS and CDR2 as YDEGEE. The CDR3 spans 15 residues. The V gene lost 2 bases and the J gene lost 0 bases, with 8 bases spanning the gap. DNA for the CDR3: TGTGCCAGCAGCTTACTGTTTGCAACTAATGAAAAACTGTTTTTT. Translating it yields CASSLLFATNEKLFF.

V gene TRBV21-1 combines with J gene TRBJ2-7; the D segment call TRBD1 is taken from the table without a DNA check. TRBV21-1 is given as a pseudogene. The CDR3 is 14 residues long. DNA of the CDR3: TGTGCCAGCAGCAAAGAGGGGACAAACTACGAGCAGTACTTC. Its translation: CASSKEGTNYEQYF.

The chain employs TRBV12-3 or TRBV12-4 and TRBJ1-5; no reliable D call. CDR3 size: 13 residues. The germline V and J ends were trimmed by 7 bases and 2 bases, with 9 bases remaining between them. The CDR3 loop is CASTRLGNQPQHF. In nucleotides, the CDR3 is TGTGCCAGCACCCGCCTCGGCAATCAGCCCCAGCATTTT.

The chain employs TRBV12-3 or TRBV12-4 and TRBJ1-2; TRBD1 matches at 7 bases. The CDR3 contains 13 residues. The V segment lost 6 bases and the J segment 7 bases; nucleotides outside the gene matches: 8. CDR3 amino acids: CASRRQGESGYTF. For the CDR3, the DNA is TGTGCCAGCAGAAGACAGGGAGAGAGTGGCTACACCTTC.

J is TRBJ1-6 and V is TRBV10-3; a weak D match, TRBD1 (5 bases). The CDR3 has 16 amino acids. CDR1 ENHRY and CDR2 SYGVKD come from the germline V gene. Trimming shortened V by 6 bases and J by 0 bases, and 12 bases separated the two germline ends. The CDR3 sequence is CAIRDDRFSYNSPLHF. CDR3 sequence (DNA): TGTGCCATCAGGGACGACAGATTCTCCTATAATTCACCCCTCCACTTT.

The chain links TRBV7-9 to TRBJ1-2; a weak D match, TRBD1 (5 bases). The germline gives CDR1 SEHNR, CDR2 FQNEAQ (reference sequence). The V and J ends lost 3 bases and 5 bases respectively, with 19 bases between them. CDR3 length: 16 residues. The CDR3 sequence is CASSFNQGALRYGYTF. The CDR3 nucleotides read TGTGCCAGCAGCTTTAACCAAGGGGCCCTTAGGTATGGCTACACCTTC.

This clone has just one count. The V and J genes are TRBV6-5 and TRBJ2-7, with D perhaps matching TRBD1 or TRBD2 (5 bases each). The CDR3 runs to 13 residues. V lost 6 bases and J 7 bases, leaving 16 bases between the germline ends. Germline V lookup: CDR1 MNHEY, CDR2 SVGAGI. CDR3 protein: CASRGDLFKEQYV. The CDR3 DNA sequence: TGTGCCAGCAGGGGGGACCTTTTTAAAGAGCAGTACGTC.

This clone was observed a few times. The CDR3 nucleotides are TGTGCCAGCAGCTTAGCTCGCGAAAAACTGTTTTTT. It encodes CASSLAREKLFF. The chain carries TRBV7-8 and TRBJ1-4; no definite D call. Germline CDR1 SGHVS, CDR2 FQNEAQ. The CDR3 is 12 residues long. V was shortened by 0 bases and J by 8 bases, with 4 bases between the two germline ends.

This sequence joins TRBV24-1 and TRBJ2-5; 9 bases agree with TRBD2. Trimming took 1 base from V and 5 from J; bases not matched to a gene: 4. CDR1 is KGHDR, CDR2 SFDVKD, per germline. The CDR3 is 15 amino acids. The CDR3 is CATSDFSGRLETQYF. DNA for the CDR3: TGTGCCACCAGTGATTTTAGCGGGAGACTGGAGACCCAGTACTTC.